This note documents a single T cell receptor (beta chain) sequence. The antigen is not known. Sequencing used immunoSEQ v3.0 at survey level. Assay: immunoSEQ multiplex PCR; the TCRdb copy retains only in-frame clones and omits some. The sample lists some 14,000 clones, more than 65% occurring once. This entry is derived from a study of long-term antiretroviral therapy in people with HIV. Study results and caveats: HIV repertoire CDR3 lengths ranged less widely than those of controls. Specimens of blood were obtained during about 2004 to 2018, possibly under older ART regimens. Clones with expansion before ART led the repertoire at all time points.

V shed 2 bases and J shed 4 bases, with 18 bases lying between them. The CDR3 totals 16 residues. Germline lookup yields CDR1 SGHRS and CDR2 YFSETQ. This chain uses TRBV5-1 with TRBJ1-1, with TRBD1 as a possible D gene (6 bases). This TCR derives from a middle-aged man with HIV. The specimen was unsorted PBMCs, collected 3.1 years after starting antiretroviral therapy. The CDR3 reads CASSLGGYTGTTEAFF. In nucleotides, the CDR3 is TGCGCCAGCAGCTTAGGTGGATACACAGGGACCACTGAAGCTTTCTTT.